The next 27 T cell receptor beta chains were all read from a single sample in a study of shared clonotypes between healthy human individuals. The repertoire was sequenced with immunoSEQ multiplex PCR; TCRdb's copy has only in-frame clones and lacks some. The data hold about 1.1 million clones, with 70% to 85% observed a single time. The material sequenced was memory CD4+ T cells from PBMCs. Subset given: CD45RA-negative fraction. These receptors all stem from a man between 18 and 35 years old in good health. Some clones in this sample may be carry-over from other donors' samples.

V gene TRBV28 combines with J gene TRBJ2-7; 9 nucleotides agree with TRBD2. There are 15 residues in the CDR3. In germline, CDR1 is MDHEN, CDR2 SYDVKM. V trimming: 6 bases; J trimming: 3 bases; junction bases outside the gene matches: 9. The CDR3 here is CASSSSSGALYEQYF. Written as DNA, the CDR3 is TGTGCCAGCAGCTCATCTAGCGGGGCGCTCTACGAGCAGTACTTC.

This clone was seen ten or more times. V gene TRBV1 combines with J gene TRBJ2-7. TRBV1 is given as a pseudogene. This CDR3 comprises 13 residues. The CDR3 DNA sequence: TGCACCAGCAGCCAAGAAAACCGAAGCGAGCAGTACTTC. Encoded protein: CTSSQENRSEQYF.

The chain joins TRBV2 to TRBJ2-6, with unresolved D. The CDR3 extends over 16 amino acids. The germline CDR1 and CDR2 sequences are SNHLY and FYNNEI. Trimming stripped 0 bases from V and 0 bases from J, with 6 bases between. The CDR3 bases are TGTGCCAGCAGTGAAGCGCTAGGCTCTGGGGCCAACGTCCTGACTTTC. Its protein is CASSEALGSGANVLTF.

As DNA, the CDR3 is TGTGCCAGCAGTTCTCTAGCGGCTGGGGCCAACGTCCTGACTTTC. Translation gives CASSSLAAGANVLTF. This rearrangement joins TRBV27 to TRBJ2-6; 7 bases fit TRBD2. The V segment lost 4 bases and the J segment 2 bases; nucleotides outside the gene matches: 2. The CDR3 has 15 residues. The germline gives CDR1 MNHEY, CDR2 SMNVEV (reference sequence). The complete variable domain, with remaining parts taken from reference TRBV27 and TRBJ2-6, reads EAQVTQNPRYLITVTGKKLTVTCSQNMNHEYMSWYRQDPGLGLRQIYYSMNVEVTDKGDVPEGYKVSRKEKRNFPLILESPSPNQTSLYFCASSSLAAGANVLTFGAGSRLTVL.

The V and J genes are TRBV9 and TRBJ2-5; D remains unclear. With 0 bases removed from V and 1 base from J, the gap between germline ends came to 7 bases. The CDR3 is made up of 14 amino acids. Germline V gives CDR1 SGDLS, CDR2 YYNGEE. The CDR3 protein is CASSVAPFQETQYF. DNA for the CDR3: TGTGCCAGCAGCGTAGCGCCCTTCCAAGAGACCCAGTACTTC.

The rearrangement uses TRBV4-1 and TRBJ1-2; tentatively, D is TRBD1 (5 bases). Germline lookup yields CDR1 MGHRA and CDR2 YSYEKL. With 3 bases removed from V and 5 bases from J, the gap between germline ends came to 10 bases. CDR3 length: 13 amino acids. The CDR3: CASSQGDGYGYTF. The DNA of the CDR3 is TGCGCCAGCAGCCAGGGGGATGGGTATGGCTACACCTTC.

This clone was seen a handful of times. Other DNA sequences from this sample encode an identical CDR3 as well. The CDR3 DNA is TGTGCCAGCTCACCTTTCCGACAGGGGCGGGATGAAAAACTGTTTTTT. This translates into CASSPFRQGRDEKLFF. The rearrangement links TRBV18 to TRBJ1-4; 8 nucleotides match TRBD1. Per the germline V gene, CDR1 is KGHSH and CDR2 is LQKENI. The length of the CDR3 is 16 residues. The V and J ends lost 3 bases and 6 bases, in that order; junction bases with no gene match: 9.

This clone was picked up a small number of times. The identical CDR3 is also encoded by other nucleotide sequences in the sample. CDR3 region: CASSPRDRAYLNYGYTF. As DNA, the CDR3 is TGTGCCAGCAGCCCCCGGGACAGGGCTTATCTTAACTATGGCTACACCTTC. The V and J genes are TRBV9 and TRBJ1-2, with 9 nucleotides matching TRBD1. Germline V gene sequence: CDR1 SGDLS, CDR2 YYNGEE. There are 17 residues in the CDR3. V was clipped by 4 bases and J by 1 base; unmatched bases: 11.

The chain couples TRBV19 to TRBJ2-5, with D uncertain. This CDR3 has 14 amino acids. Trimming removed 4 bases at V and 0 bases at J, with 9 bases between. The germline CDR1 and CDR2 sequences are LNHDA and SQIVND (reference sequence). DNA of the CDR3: TGTGCCAGTAGTACCCTAACGGACCAAGAGACCCAGTACTTC. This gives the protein CASSTLTDQETQYF.

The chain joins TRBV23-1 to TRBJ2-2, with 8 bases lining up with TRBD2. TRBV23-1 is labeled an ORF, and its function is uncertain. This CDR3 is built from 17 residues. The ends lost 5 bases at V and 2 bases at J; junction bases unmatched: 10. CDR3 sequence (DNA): TGCGCCAGCAGTTCCGTTAGCGGGACCCCAAACACCGGGGAGCTGTTTTTT. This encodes CASSSVSGTPNTGELFF.

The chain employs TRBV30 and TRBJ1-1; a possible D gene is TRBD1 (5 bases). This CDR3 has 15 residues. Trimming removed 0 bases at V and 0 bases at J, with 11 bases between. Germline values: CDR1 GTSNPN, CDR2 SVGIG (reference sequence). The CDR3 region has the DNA TGTGCCTGGAGTGTACGGGGCAGGTTGAACACTGAAGCTTTCTTT. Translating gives CAWSVRGRLNTEAFF.

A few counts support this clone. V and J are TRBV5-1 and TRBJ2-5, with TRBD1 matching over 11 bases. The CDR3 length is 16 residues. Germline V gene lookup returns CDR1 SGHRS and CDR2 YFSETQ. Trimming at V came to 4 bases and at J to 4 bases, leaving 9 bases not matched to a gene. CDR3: CASSPLGQGGGETQYF. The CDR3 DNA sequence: TGCGCCAGCAGCCCCCTGGGACAGGGGGGTGGAGAGACCCAGTACTTC.

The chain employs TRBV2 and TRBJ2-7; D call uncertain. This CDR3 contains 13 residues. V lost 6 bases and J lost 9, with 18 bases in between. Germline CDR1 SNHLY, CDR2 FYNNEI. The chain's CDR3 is CASRSESGYGQYF. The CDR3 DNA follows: TGTGCCAGCAGGTCGGAGTCCGGATATGGGCAGTACTTC. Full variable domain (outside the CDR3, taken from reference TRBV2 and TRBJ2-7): EPEVTQTPSHQVTQMGQEVILRCVPISNHLYFYWYRQILGQKVEFLVSFYNNEISEKSEIFDDQFSVERPDGSNFTLKIRSTKLEDSAMYFCASRSESGYGQYFGPGTRLTVT.

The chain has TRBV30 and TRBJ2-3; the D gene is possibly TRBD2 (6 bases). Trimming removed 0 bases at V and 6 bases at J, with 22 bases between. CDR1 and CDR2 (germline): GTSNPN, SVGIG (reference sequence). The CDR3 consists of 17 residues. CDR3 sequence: CAWSVRSGTSSKDTQYF. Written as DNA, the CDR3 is TGTGCCTGGAGTGTAAGGTCGGGAACTAGCTCAAAGGATACGCAGTATTTT.

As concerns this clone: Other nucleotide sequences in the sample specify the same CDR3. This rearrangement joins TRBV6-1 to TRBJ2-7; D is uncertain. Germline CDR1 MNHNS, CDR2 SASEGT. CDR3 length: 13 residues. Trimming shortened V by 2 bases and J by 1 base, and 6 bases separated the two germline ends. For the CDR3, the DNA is TGTGCCAGCAGTGAACACAGATCCTACGAGCAGTACTTC. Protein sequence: CASSEHRSYEQYF.

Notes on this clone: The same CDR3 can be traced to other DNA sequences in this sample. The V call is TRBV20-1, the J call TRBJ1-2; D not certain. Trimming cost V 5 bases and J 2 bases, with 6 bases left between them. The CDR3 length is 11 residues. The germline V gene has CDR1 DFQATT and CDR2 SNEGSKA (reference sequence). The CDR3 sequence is CSAPFNYGYTF. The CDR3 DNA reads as TGCAGTGCTCCTTTCAACTATGGCTACACCTTC.

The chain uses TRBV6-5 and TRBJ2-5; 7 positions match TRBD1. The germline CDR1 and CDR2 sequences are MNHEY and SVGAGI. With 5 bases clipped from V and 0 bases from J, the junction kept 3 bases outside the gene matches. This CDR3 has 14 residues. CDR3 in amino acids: CASSLGTDQETQYF. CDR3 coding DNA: TGTGCCAGCAGTCTCGGGACAGACCAAGAGACCCAGTACTTC.

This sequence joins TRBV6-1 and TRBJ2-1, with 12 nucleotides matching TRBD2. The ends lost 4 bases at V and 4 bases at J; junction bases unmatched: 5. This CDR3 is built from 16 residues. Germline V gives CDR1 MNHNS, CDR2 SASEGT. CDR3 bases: TGTGCCAGCAGTGGACTAGCGGGAGAAGATTACAATGAGCAGTTCTTC. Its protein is CASSGLAGEDYNEQFF.

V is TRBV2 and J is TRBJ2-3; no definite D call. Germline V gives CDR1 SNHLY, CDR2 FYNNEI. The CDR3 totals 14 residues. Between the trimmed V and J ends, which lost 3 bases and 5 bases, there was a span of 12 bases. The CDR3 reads CASSEDRWRDTQYF. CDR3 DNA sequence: TGTGCCAGCAGTGAGGACCGCTGGAGAGATACGCAGTATTTT.

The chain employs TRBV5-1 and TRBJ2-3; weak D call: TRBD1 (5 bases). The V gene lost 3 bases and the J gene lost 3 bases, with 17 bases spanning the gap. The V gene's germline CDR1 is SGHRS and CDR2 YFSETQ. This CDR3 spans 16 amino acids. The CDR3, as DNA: TGCGCCAGCAGCTCCCCGGCAGGGAAGGTGACAGATACGCAGTATTTT. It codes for CASSSPAGKVTDTQYF.

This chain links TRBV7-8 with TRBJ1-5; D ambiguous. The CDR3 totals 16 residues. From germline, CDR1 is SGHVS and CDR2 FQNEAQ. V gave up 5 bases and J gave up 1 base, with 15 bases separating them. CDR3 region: CASSLTLALSNQPQHF. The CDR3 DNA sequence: TGTGCCAGCAGCCTCACCCTAGCCCTGAGCAATCAGCCCCAGCATTTT. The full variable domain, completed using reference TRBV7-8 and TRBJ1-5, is GAGVSQSPRYKVAKRGQDVALRCDPISGHVSLFWYQQALGQGPEFLTYFQNEAQLDKSGLPSDRFFAERPEGSVSTLKIQRTQQEDSAVYLCASSLTLALSNQPQHFGDGTRLSIL.

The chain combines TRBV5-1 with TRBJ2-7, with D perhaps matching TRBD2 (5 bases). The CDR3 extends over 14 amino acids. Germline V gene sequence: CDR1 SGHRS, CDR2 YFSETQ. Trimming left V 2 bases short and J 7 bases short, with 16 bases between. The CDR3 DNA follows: TGCGCCAGCAGCTTACTAGGGCCCCCCAGGGAGCAGTACTTC. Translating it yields CASSLLGPPREQYF.

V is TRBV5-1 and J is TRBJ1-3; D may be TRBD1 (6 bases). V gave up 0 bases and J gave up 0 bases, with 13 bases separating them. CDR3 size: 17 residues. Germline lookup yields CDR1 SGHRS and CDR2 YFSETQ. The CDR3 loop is CASSLAGDTISGNTIYF. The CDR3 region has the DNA TGCGCCAGCAGCTTGGCGGGGGACACTATCTCTGGAAACACCATATATTTT.

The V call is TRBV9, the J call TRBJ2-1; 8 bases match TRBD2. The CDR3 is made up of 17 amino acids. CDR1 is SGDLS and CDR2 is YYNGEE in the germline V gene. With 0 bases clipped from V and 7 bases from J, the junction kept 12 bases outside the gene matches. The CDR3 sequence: CASSVAGGTSSANEQFF. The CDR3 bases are TGTGCCAGCAGCGTAGCCGGGGGGACTAGTAGTGCGAATGAGCAGTTCTTC.

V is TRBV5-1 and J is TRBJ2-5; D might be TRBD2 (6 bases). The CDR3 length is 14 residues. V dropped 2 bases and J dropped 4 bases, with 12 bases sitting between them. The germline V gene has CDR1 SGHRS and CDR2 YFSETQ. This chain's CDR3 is CASSFGGGIETQYF. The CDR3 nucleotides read TGCGCCAGCAGCTTCGGGGGAGGTATAGAGACCCAGTACTTC.

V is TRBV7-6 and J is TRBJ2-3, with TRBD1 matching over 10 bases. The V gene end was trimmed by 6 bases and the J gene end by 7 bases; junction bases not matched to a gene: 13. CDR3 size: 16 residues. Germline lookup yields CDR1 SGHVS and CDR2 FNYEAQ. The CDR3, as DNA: TGTGCCAGCAGTTCCCTCCCGGGACAGGGGTTGAATACGCAGTATTTT. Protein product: CASSSLPGQGLNTQYF.

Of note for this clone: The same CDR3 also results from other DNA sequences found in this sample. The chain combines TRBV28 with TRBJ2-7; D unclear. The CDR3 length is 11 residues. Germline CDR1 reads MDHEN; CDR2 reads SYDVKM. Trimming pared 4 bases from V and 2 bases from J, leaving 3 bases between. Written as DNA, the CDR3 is TGTGCCAGCAGTTCCCCCTACGAGCAGTACTTC. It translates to CASSSPYEQYF.